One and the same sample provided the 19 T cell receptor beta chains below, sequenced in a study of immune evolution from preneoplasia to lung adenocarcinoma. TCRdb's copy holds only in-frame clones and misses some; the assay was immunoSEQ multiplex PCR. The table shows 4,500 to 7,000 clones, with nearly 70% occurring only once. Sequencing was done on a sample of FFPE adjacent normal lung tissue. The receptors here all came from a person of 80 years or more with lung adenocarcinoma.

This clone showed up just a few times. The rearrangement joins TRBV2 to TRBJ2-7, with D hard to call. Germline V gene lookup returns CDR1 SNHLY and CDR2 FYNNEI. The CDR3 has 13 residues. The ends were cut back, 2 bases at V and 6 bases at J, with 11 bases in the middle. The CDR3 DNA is TGTGCCAGCAGTGAACGATCTAAGGGCGAGCAGTACTTC. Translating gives CASSERSKGEQYF.

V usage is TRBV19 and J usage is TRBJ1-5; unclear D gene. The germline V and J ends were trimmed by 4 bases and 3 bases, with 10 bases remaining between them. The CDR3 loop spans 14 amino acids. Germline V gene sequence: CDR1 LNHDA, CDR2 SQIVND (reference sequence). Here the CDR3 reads CASSRTAINQPQHF. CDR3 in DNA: TGTGCCAGTAGTAGAACGGCTATCAATCAGCCCCAGCATTTT.

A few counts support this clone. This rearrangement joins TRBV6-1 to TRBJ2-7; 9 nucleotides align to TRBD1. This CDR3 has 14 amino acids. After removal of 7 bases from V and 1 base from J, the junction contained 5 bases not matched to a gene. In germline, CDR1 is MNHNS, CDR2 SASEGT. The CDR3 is CASIGDRVSYEQYF. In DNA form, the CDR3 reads TGTGCCAGCATTGGGGACAGGGTGTCCTACGAGCAGTACTTC.

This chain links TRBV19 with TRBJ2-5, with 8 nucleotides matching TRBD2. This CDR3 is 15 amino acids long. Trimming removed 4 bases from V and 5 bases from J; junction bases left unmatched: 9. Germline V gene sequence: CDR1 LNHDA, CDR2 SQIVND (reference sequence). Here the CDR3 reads CASSTSGTRRETQYF. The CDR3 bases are TGTGCCAGTAGTACTTCCGGGACTAGACGGGAGACCCAGTACTTC. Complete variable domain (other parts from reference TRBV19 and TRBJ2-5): DGGITQSPKYLFRKEGQNVTLSCEQNLNHDAMYWYRQDPGQGLRLIYYSQIVNDFQKGDIAEGYSVSREKKESFPLTVTSAQKNPTAFYLCASSTSGTRRETQYFGPGTRLLVL.

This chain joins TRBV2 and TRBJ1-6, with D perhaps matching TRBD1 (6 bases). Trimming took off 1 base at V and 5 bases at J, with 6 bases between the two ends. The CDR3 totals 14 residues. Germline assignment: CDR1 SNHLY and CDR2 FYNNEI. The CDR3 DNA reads TGTGCCAGCAGTGAAGAGGGGGATAATTCACCCCTCCACTTT. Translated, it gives CASSEEGDNSPLHF.

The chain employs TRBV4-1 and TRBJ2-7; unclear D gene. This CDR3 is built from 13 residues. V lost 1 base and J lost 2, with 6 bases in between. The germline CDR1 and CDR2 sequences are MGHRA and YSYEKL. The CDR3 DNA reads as TGCGCCAGCAGCCAAGTTTACACCTACGAGCAGTACTTC. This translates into CASSQVYTYEQYF.

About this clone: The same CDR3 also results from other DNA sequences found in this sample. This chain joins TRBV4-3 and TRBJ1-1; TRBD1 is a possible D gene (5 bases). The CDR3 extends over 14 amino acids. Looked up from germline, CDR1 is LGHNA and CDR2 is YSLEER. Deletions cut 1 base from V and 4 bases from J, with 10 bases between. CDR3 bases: TGCGCCAGCAGCCAAGGGTCGGGGGGCACTGAAGCTTTCTTT. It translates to CASSQGSGGTEAFF.

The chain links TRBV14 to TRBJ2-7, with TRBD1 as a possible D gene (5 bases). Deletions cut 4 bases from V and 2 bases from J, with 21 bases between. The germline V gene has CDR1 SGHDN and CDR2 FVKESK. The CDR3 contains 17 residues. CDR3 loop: CASSLLEKLQETYEQYF. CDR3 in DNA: TGTGCCAGCAGCCTTCTCGAAAAGCTACAGGAAACCTACGAGCAGTACTTC.

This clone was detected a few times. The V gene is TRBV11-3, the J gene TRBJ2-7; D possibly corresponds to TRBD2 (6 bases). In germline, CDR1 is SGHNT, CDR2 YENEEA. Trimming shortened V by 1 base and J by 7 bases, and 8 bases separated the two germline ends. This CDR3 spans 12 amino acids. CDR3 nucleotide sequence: TGTGCCAGCAGCTTAGTTGGGGGGGAGCAGTACTTC. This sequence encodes CASSLVGGEQYF.

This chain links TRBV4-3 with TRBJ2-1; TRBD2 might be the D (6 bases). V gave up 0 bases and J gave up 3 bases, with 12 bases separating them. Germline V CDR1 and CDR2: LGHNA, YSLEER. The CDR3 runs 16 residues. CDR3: CASSQDGLASYNEQFF. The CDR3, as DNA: TGCGCCAGCAGCCAAGATGGTCTAGCGAGCTACAATGAGCAGTTCTTC.

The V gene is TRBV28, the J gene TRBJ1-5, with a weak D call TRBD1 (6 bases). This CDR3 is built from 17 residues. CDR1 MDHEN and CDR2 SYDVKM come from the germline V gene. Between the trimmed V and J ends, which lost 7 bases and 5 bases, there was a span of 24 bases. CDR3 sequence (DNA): TGTGCCAGCACCACCACGATTCGCCGGGGGCTGGATCAGCCCCAGCATTTT. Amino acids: CASTTTIRRGLDQPQHF.

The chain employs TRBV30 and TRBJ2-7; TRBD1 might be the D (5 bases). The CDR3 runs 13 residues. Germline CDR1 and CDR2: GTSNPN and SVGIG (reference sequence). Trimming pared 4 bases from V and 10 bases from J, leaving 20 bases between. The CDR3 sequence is CAWTGLGRWEQYF. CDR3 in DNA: TGTGCCTGGACAGGGCTGGGAAGGTGGGAACAGTACTTC.

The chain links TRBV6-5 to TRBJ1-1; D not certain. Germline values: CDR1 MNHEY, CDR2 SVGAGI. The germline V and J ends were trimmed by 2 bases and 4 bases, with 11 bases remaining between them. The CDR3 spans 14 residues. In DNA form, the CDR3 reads TGTGCCAGCAGTTACCAGGTGTTGGGCACTGAAGCTTTCTTT. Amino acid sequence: CASSYQVLGTEAFF.

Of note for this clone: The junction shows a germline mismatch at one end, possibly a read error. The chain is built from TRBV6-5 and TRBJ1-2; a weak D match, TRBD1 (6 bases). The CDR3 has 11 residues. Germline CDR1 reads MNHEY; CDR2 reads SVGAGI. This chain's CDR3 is CASTGGTSIAF. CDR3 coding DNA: TGTGCCAGCACGGGTGGGACAAGTATAGCCTTC.

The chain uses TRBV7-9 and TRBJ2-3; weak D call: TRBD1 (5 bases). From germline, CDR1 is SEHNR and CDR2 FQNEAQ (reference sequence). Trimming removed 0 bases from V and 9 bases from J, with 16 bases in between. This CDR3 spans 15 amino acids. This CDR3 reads CASSLAPSRQSTQYF. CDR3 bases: TGTGCCAGCAGCTTAGCGCCCAGCCGACAGTCAACGCAGTATTTT.

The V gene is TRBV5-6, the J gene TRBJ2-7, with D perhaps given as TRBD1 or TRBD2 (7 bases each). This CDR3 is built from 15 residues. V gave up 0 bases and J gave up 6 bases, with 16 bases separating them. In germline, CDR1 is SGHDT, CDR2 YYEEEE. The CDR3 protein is CASSLAGGEVSEQYF. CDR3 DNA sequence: TGTGCCAGCAGCTTGGCAGGGGGGGAGGTCTCCGAGCAGTACTTC. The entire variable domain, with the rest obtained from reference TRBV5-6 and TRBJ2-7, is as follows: DAGVTQSPTHLIKTRGQQVTLRCSPKSGHDTVSWYQQALGQGPQFIFQYYEEEERQRGNFPDRFSGHQFPNYSSELNVNALLLGDSALYLCASSLAGGEVSEQYFGPGTRLTVT.

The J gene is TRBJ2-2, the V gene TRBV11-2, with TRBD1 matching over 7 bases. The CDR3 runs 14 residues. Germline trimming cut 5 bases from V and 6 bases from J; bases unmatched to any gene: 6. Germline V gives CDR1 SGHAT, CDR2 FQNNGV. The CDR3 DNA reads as TGTGCCAGCAGCCCAGGACAGGTCGCCGGGGAGCTGTTTTTT. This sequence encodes CASSPGQVAGELFF.

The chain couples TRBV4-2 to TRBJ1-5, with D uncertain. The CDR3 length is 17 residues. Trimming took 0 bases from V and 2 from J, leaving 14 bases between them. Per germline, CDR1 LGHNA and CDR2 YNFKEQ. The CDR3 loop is CASSQDPVPRGNQPQHF. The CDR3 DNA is TGTGCCAGCAGCCAAGACCCGGTACCCCGGGGCAATCAGCCCCAGCATTTT.

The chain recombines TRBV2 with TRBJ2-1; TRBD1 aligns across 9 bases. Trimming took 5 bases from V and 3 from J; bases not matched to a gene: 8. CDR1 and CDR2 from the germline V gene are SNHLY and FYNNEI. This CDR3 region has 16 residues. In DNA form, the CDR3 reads TGTGCCAGCAGTCGACAGGGGGGTTCCAACTACAATGAGCAGTTCTTC. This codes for CASSRQGGSNYNEQFF.